These 3 T cell receptor beta chains came from one sample sequenced in a study of blood T cell repertoires in COVID-19. Assay used: immunoSEQ multiplex PCR; TCRdb lists only in-frame clones, some missing. The data contain under 300,000 clones, around 82% of them seen just once; the ten biggest clones take up 4.5% to 5%. Sequencing input: peripheral blood. These receptors were taken from a woman older than 75 with active or convalescent COVID-19.

The rearrangement links TRBV7-9 to TRBJ2-3, with 10 bases aligning to TRBD2. The J segment lost 4 bases and the V segment lost 1 base, leaving 8 bases of the junction unmatched. This CDR3 contains 17 residues. Germline CDR1 and CDR2: SEHNR and FQNEAQ (reference sequence). CDR3 sequence reads: CASSLGHSSGRADTQYF. The CDR3 DNA sequence: TGTGCCAGCAGCTTAGGCCATTCTAGCGGGAGAGCAGATACGCAGTATTTT.

This sequence joins TRBV5-1 and TRBJ1-5, with D perhaps matching TRBD1 (5 bases). The V and J ends lost 1 base and 1 base respectively, with 9 bases between them. The CDR3 is made up of 15 amino acids. CDR1 and CDR2 from the germline V gene are SGHRS and YFSETQ. The CDR3 protein is CASSLTGQSNQPQHF. CDR3 sequence (DNA): TGCGCCAGCAGCTTGACAGGTCAAAGCAATCAGCCCCAGCATTTT.

This clone came up once. Additional DNA sequences in this sample encode the identical CDR3. The chain is built from TRBV30 and TRBJ1-1; the match to TRBD1 covers 11 bases. Germline-derived CDR1 and CDR2 are GTSNPN and SVGIG (reference sequence). V was clipped by 3 bases and J by 0 bases; unmatched bases: 9. The CDR3 totals 17 residues. In DNA form, the CDR3 reads TGTGCCTGGAGACTTGGGACAGGGGGGAGCCTGAACACTGAAGCTTTCTTT. Protein product: CAWRLGTGGSLNTEAFF.